This entry concerns a single T cell receptor beta chain. Its target is not known. The data were taken from a study of CD8+CD57+ T cells in acquired aplastic anemia. Study-wide context: On average, sorted CD4+ and CD8+ cells gave around 3 ug of DNA.

Genomic DNA templated the TCR beta VDJ and CDR3 profiling. From the reads, TCRdb called clonotypes with MiXCR, one entry per CDR3 protein. This sample yields about 240,000 distinct CDR3 sequences, of which around 45% are seen a single time; about 7.8% belongs to the top ten. Patients selected for sequencing had displayed CD8+CD57+ cell expansion by flow cytometry. The enrolled patients all had severe acquired aplastic anemia. V lost 0 bases and J lost 4, with 12 bases in between. The CDR3 is made up of 15 amino acids. CDR1 and CDR2 (germline): LNHNV, YYDKDF (reference sequence). Study findings and constraints: There were twenty-nine CD8+ CDR3 sequences that occurred in both patients and controls. No significant patient-versus-control difference appeared in CD8+ Simpson's diversity.

The chain combines TRBV15 with TRBJ1-2; D gene ambiguous. Input material: sorted CD4+, CD8+, or CD8+CD57+ T cells (not recorded which) from PBMCs. The origin of this receptor is a human donor with aplastic anemia. Here the CDR3 DNA reads TGTGCCACCAGCAGAGATCGGGGAGAGGCCTATGGCTACACCTTC. Translating gives CATSRDRGEAYGYTF. Looking up the rest from reference TRBV15 and TRBJ1-2 gives the full variable domain: DAMVIQNPRYQVTQFGKPVTLSCSQTLNHNVMYWYQQKSSQAPKLLFHYYDKDFNNEADTPDNFQSRRPNTSFCFLDIRSPGLGDTAMYLCATSRDRGEAYGYTFGSGTRLTVV.